This T cell receptor beta chain was observed in a study of regulatory and conventional T cells in RAG deficiency. The study's findings and limits: Omenn CD25-high CD127-low cells may be activated cells, not true Tregs. Shorter CDR3s in all patient subsets; >85% Treg-Tconv overlap in Omenn. Shannon entropy was markedly lower and Simpson indices higher in RAG-deficient patients than control T-cell subsets.

Germline assignment: CDR1 KGHSH and CDR2 LQKENI. The CDR3 has 15 residues. V shed 2 bases and J shed 0 bases, with 9 bases lying between them. Sequencing used immunoSEQ multiplex PCR; TCRdb keeps in-frame clones, though not all of them. The sample has over 45,000 clones, 75% to 90% seen once. The sorted conventional CD4+ T cells were CD25-low and CD127-high, with genomic DNA sequenced. Concerning this clone: No antigen is known for it.

These records were also assigned to another study, of regulatory T cells. That work contributes: The primer mix had 52 TRBV and 13 TRBJ primers. In patients, unique TRB V-J pairs were restricted and V/J usage skewed, especially in Tregs.

The sequence was obtained from a human donor in good health. The chain combines TRBV18 with TRBJ2-3; D gene uncertain. Sample: CD4+ effector T cells sorted from blood. The CDR3 spells CASSPGRSSTDTQYF. The CDR3 DNA is TGTGCCAGCTCACCAGGGCGTTCTAGCACAGATACGCAGTATTTT.